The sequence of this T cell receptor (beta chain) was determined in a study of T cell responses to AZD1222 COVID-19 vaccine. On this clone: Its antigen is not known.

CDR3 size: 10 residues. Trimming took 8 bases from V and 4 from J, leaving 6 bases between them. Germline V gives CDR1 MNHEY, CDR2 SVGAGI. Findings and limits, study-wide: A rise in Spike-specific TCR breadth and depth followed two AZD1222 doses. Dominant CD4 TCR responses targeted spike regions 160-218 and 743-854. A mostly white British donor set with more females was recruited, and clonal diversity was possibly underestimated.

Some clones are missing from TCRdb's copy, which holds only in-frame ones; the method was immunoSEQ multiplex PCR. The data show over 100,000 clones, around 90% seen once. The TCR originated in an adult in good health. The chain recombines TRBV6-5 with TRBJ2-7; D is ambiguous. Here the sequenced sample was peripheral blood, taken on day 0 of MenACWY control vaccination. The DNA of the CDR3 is TGTGCCAGCGGCTATTACGAGCAGTACTTC. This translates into CASGYYEQYF.